One and the same sample provided the 8 T cell receptor beta chains below, sequenced in a study of Graves' ophthalmopathy and Graves' hyperthyroidism. Scientists amplified the TCR beta CDR3 regions from RNA transcripts. RT-PCR in the first round used HTBI primers; a second-round multiplex PCR followed. Using its own MiXCR run on the multiplex PCR reads, TCRdb lists one record per CDR3 protein. This table has 300,000 to 400,000 distinct CDR3 sequences, under 20% appearing once. The specimen was peripheral blood. The origin of the receptors is an adult man with Graves' ophthalmopathy.

This clonotype appeared a few times. The CDR3 sequence is CASSWGQGANEQYF. CDR3 sequence (DNA): TGTGCCAGCAGTTGGGGACAGGGGGCGAACGAGCAGTACTTC. The rearrangement links TRBV6-5 to TRBJ2-7, with 12 bases that match TRBD1. Trimming removed 4 bases from V and 5 bases from J; junction bases left unmatched: 3. CDR1 and CDR2 from the germline V gene are MNHEY and SVGAGI. The CDR3 has 14 amino acids.

The CDR3 DNA reads TGTGCCAGCAGGCGTTCGGGACACTCCTACGAGCAGTACTTC. Its translation is CASRRSGHSYEQYF. The chain carries TRBV12-3 or TRBV12-4 and TRBJ2-7, with TRBD1 as a possible D gene (6 bases). V was cut by 6 bases and J by 0 bases, with 12 bases left in between. The CDR3 sequence is 14 residues long.

The CDR3 region is CASSYDPRPWNSTGELFF. CDR3 coding DNA: TGTGCCAGCAGTTACGACCCGAGACCCTGGAACAGCACCGGGGAGCTGTTTTTT. This sequence joins TRBV27 and TRBJ2-2; no reliable D call. The CDR3 loop spans 18 amino acids. From germline, CDR1 is MNHEY and CDR2 SMNVEV (reference sequence). The germline V and J ends were trimmed by 4 bases and 4 bases, with 22 bases remaining between them.

V gene TRBV7-3 combines with J gene TRBJ2-2; 8 bases match TRBD1. The length of the CDR3 is 17 residues. Trimming removed 4 bases from V and 1 base from J; junction bases left unmatched: 8. CDR1 SGHTA and CDR2 FQGTGA come from the germline V gene. As DNA, the CDR3 is TGTGCCAGCAGCTGGAGAACCGGGACAGGGAACACCGGGGAGCTGTTTTTT. Its protein product is CASSWRTGTGNTGELFF.

This clonotype was picked up many times. V and J are TRBV5-1 and TRBJ2-7; 9 bases line up with TRBD1. CDR1 is SGHRS and CDR2 is YFSETQ in the germline V gene. V gave up 4 bases and J gave up 6 bases; unmatched junction bases: 8. This CDR3 is 14 amino acids long. CDR3: CASSIDRGSGEQYF. As DNA, the CDR3 is TGCGCCAGCAGCATAGACAGGGGGTCGGGCGAGCAGTACTTC.

The table lists this clonotype with many counts. This rearrangement joins TRBV20-1 to TRBJ1-5; TRBD1 is a possible D gene (5 bases). The CDR3 spans 13 residues. V lost 4 bases and J lost 7, with 14 bases in between. Germline values: CDR1 DFQATT, CDR2 SNEGSKA (reference sequence). CDR3 in amino acids: CSAKSPGSQPQHF. The CDR3 coding sequence is TGCAGTGCTAAATCCCCAGGGTCCCAGCCCCAGCATTTT.

At least ten counts were recorded for this clonotype. The genes are TRBV19 and TRBJ1-3, with no clear D. The V and J ends lost 0 bases and 2 bases respectively, with 11 bases between them. Germline CDR1 LNHDA, CDR2 SQIVND (reference sequence). The CDR3 has 16 residues. In nucleotides, the CDR3 is TGTGCCAGTAGTATAGATCGGGCGTTCACTGGAAACACCATATATTTT. This translates into CASSIDRAFTGNTIYF.

This clonotype has ten or more counts. The chain joins TRBV6-2 or TRBV6-3 to TRBJ2-7; 14 bases are shared with TRBD2. This CDR3 has 17 residues. Germline V gives CDR1 MNHEY, CDR2 SVGEGT. The V and J ends lost 6 bases and 2 bases, in that order; junction bases with no gene match: 9. In DNA, the CDR3 is TGTGCCAGCAGAACGGGACTAGCGGGAGAGGTTGCCTACGAGCAGTACTTC. Encoded protein: CASRTGLAGEVAYEQYF.